These 24 T cell receptor beta chains share one sample of origin, sequenced in a study of cytomegalovirus exposure and HLA in healthy donors. PCR was performed using 60 Vbeta and 13 Jbeta primers. The assay was immunoSEQ multiplex PCR, and TCRdb's table has in-frame clones only and misses some. Altogether about 120,000 clones are present, approximately 17% being singletons, with the ten largest covering roughly 2.7%. Sequencing was performed on PBMCs. Source of these receptors: a female donor in good health and CMV-seropositive.

V gene TRBV29-1 combines with J gene TRBJ1-2, with TRBD1 identical over 7 bases. The junction had 4 bases not matched to a gene; V was cut back by 4 bases and J by 8 bases. Per germline, CDR1 SQVTM and CDR2 ANQGSEA. This CDR3 comprises 11 residues. The CDR3 nucleotides are TGCAGCGTTGGACAGGGAGAGGGCTACACCTTC. This translates into CSVGQGEGYTF. The full variable domain, rest sourced from reference TRBV29-1 and TRBJ1-2, is SAVISQKPSRDICQRGTSLTIQCQVDSQVTMMFWYRQQPGQSLTLIATANQGSEATYESGFVIDKFPISRPNLTFSTLTVSNMSPEDSSIYLCSVGQGEGYTFGSGTRLTVV.

The chain links TRBV2 to TRBJ2-5; 9 positions match TRBD1. Losses at the gene ends were 8 bases for V and 1 base for J; bases not matched to a gene: 11. This CDR3 spans 16 amino acids. Germline loops: CDR1 SNHLY, CDR2 FYNNEI. The CDR3 loop is CASCSETGGIQETQYF. Written as DNA, the CDR3 is TGTGCCAGCTGCTCGGAGACAGGGGGGATCCAAGAGACCCAGTACTTC.

The chain couples TRBV4-2 to TRBJ2-5; possibly TRBD2 for D (5 bases). The CDR3 is 16 amino acids. Germline V gene data show CDR1 as LGHNA and CDR2 as YNFKEQ. V was pared by 1 base and J by 7 bases, with 19 bases between. CDR3 sequence reads: CASSQVARGSKTTQYF. CDR3 coding DNA: TGTGCCAGCAGCCAAGTCGCTCGGGGATCGAAGACGACCCAGTACTTC.

This clone was seen more than once but under ten times. The rearrangement uses TRBV9 and TRBJ1-6; 8 bases are a match to TRBD1. There are 17 residues in the CDR3. V shed 4 bases and J 0 bases; nucleotides not matched to a gene: 6. CDR1 is SGDLS, CDR2 YYNGEE, per germline. The CDR3 here is CASSFGQGGSYNSPLHF. The CDR3 DNA reads as TGTGCCAGCAGCTTTGGACAGGGAGGCTCCTATAATTCACCCCTCCACTTT.

The chain links TRBV10-3 to TRBJ1-4; 8 bases align to TRBD1. Germline CDR1 reads ENHRY; CDR2 reads SYGVKD. CDR3 length: 14 residues. V shed 2 bases and J 7 bases; nucleotides not matched to a gene: 3. CDR3 in DNA: TGTGCCATCAGTGAGGACAGGGGAGGTGAAAAACTGTTTTTT. Amino acid sequence: CAISEDRGGEKLFF.

Only a few counts were recorded for this clone. The chain employs TRBV25-1 and TRBJ1-1, with 8 bases matching TRBD1. This CDR3 region has 15 residues. From germline, CDR1 is MGHDK and CDR2 SYGVNS. The V segment lost 8 bases and the J segment 11 bases; nucleotides outside the gene matches: 19. The CDR3 is CASSNLRTGRHGAFF. The CDR3 DNA reads TGTGCCAGCTCAAACCTACGGACAGGGAGGCATGGGGCTTTCTTT.

This clone occurred a few times. This rearrangement joins TRBV6-1 to TRBJ2-2; perhaps TRBD2 as D (6 bases). The V end lost 3 bases, the J end lost 2 bases, and 13 bases lay between the germline ends. This CDR3 region has 16 residues. Germline CDR1 and CDR2: MNHNS and SASEGT. The CDR3 region has the DNA TGTGCCAGCAGTGAGAGGAGGGCGGGAAACACCGGGGAGCTGTTTTTT. Its protein is CASSERRAGNTGELFF.

This clone turned up a few times. Other nucleotide sequences from this sample produce the same CDR3. The chain carries TRBV27 and TRBJ1-2; 10 bases fit TRBD1. Germline values: CDR1 MNHEY, CDR2 SMNVEV (reference sequence). This CDR3 spans 13 amino acids. With V trimmed by 4 bases and J by 7 bases, 3 bases remained unmatched. CDR3 in amino acids: CASSWDRGSGYTF. The CDR3 nucleotides are TGTGCCAGCAGTTGGGACAGGGGCTCTGGCTACACCTTC.

The chain employs TRBV15 and TRBJ1-4; TRBD1 might be the D (5 bases). The CDR3 is made up of 16 amino acids. Germline CDR1 reads LNHNV; CDR2 reads YYDKDF (reference sequence). Trimming cost V 0 bases and J 4 bases, with 12 bases left between them. The CDR3 DNA reads as TGTGCCACCAGCAGAGATTCTGTCAGGGATAATGAAAAACTGTTTTTT. Protein sequence: CATSRDSVRDNEKLFF.

This clone has a handful of counts. The chain has TRBV2 and TRBJ2-3; 8 bases are a match to TRBD2. CDR3 length: 16 residues. J lost 5 bases, V lost 1 base, and 8 bases had no gene match. Germline CDR1 SNHLY, CDR2 FYNNEI. The CDR3 loop reads CASSEGWRGAIDTQYF. In nucleotides, the CDR3 is TGTGCCAGCAGTGAAGGGTGGCGGGGGGCGATAGATACGCAGTATTTT.

The V gene is TRBV18, the J gene TRBJ2-1; 7 bases line up with TRBD1. In germline, CDR1 is KGHSH, CDR2 LQKENI. Losses at the gene ends were 6 bases for V and 6 bases for J; bases not matched to a gene: 5. CDR3 length: 13 amino acids. CDR3 DNA sequence: TGTGCCAGCTCCCGACAGGGACCCAATGAGCAGTTCTTC. It codes for CASSRQGPNEQFF.

The chain recombines TRBV5-1 with TRBJ1-4, with D possibly being TRBD1 (6 bases). CDR3 size: 13 residues. The ends were cut back, 4 bases at V and 10 bases at J, with 14 bases in the middle. CDR1 SGHRS and CDR2 YFSETQ come from the germline V gene. The CDR3 reads CASSVNRDGKLFF. DNA of the CDR3: TGCGCCAGCAGCGTTAACAGGGATGGAAAACTGTTTTTT.

V and J are TRBV7-2 and TRBJ2-5; D might be TRBD2 (5 bases). Germline CDR1 is SGHTA and CDR2 is FQGNSA. The V and J ends lost 4 bases and 7 bases respectively, with 10 bases between them. The CDR3 spans 12 residues. The CDR3 loop is CASSSSSGTQYF. As DNA, the CDR3 is TGTGCCAGCAGCTCTAGCTCGGGGACCCAGTACTTC.

This clone appeared a few times. The chain employs TRBV2 and TRBJ1-5, with TRBD1 matching over 7 bases. Per the germline V gene, CDR1 is SNHLY and CDR2 is FYNNEI. There are 13 residues in the CDR3. With V trimmed by 8 bases and J by 1 base, 2 bases remained unmatched. The CDR3 DNA follows: TGTGCCAGCGAGACAGGGAGCAATCAGCCCCAGCATTTT. It is translated as CASETGSNQPQHF.

This clone was detected a few times. The CDR3 region is CASSGQASSGNTIYF. The CDR3 DNA is TGTGCCAGCAGCGGACAGGCGAGCTCTGGAAACACCATATATTTT. The rearrangement uses TRBV7-9 and TRBJ1-3; 7 nucleotides align to TRBD1. The J segment lost 0 bases and the V segment lost 5 bases, leaving 4 bases of the junction unmatched. This CDR3 has 15 residues. The germline V gene has CDR1 SEHNR and CDR2 FQNEAQ (reference sequence).

The chain combines TRBV19 with TRBJ1-1; possibly TRBD1 for D (6 bases). Germline CDR1 LNHDA, CDR2 SQIVND (reference sequence). V lost 4 bases, J lost 0 bases, and 9 bases lay in between. The CDR3 extends over 14 amino acids. This CDR3 reads CASSNGQMNTEAFF. In nucleotides, the CDR3 is TGTGCCAGTAGTAACGGACAGATGAACACTGAAGCTTTCTTT.

This clone was observed a handful of times. The chain is built from TRBV9 and TRBJ2-3; D is possibly TRBD1 (6 bases). The ends were cut back, 2 bases at V and 1 base at J, with 14 bases in the middle. Germline V lookup: CDR1 SGDLS, CDR2 YYNGEE. This CDR3 is 16 amino acids long. DNA of the CDR3: TGTGCCAGCAGCGTCGCAGGGGATAGTGGCACAGATACGCAGTATTTT. Protein sequence: CASSVAGDSGTDTQYF.

The V call is TRBV6-6, the J call TRBJ1-1, with a possible D match to TRBD1 (5 bases). Trimming removed 6 bases from V and 4 bases from J, with 12 bases in between. This CDR3 contains 13 residues. Germline CDR1 reads MNHNY; CDR2 reads SVGAGI (reference sequence). The CDR3 DNA reads as TGTGCCAGCAGAGACCCTAGGGGCACTGAAGCTTTCTTT. This translates into CASRDPRGTEAFF.

This clone came up a few times. The CDR3 DNA sequence: TGCAGCGTTGGGCGGATCATGAACACTGAAGCTTTCTTT. It translates to CSVGRIMNTEAFF. J is TRBJ1-1 and V is TRBV29-1, with unresolved D. V lost 4 bases and J 0 bases, leaving 9 bases between the germline ends. Looked up from germline, CDR1 is SQVTM and CDR2 is ANQGSEA. The CDR3 runs 13 residues.

The rearrangement links TRBV5-6 to TRBJ2-7; D is perhaps TRBD1 (6 bases). The germline gives CDR1 SGHDT, CDR2 YYEEEE. The CDR3 contains 14 residues. V was trimmed by 1 base and J by 0 bases, leaving 8 bases between them. The CDR3 DNA sequence: TGTGCCAGCAGCTTGACAGGGATCTCCTACGAGCAGTACTTC. This sequence encodes CASSLTGISYEQYF. Full variable domain (rest looked up from reference TRBV5-6 and TRBJ2-7): DAGVTQSPTHLIKTRGQQVTLRCSPKSGHDTVSWYQQALGQGPQFIFQYYEEEERQRGNFPDRFSGHQFPNYSSELNVNALLLGDSALYLCASSLTGISYEQYFGPGTRLTVT.

This clone has just a few counts. This chain links TRBV5-6 with TRBJ2-3, with 10 bases aligning to TRBD1. The V gene end was trimmed by 0 bases and the J gene end by 14 bases; junction bases not matched to a gene: 3. The V gene's germline CDR1 is SGHDT and CDR2 YYEEEE. The CDR3 has 12 residues. CDR3 sequence: CASSLGGQGPYF. CDR3 sequence (DNA): TGTGCCAGCAGCTTGGGGGGACAGGGGCCGTATTTT. Full variable domain (outside the CDR3, taken from reference TRBV5-6 and TRBJ2-3): DAGVTQSPTHLIKTRGQQVTLRCSPKSGHDTVSWYQQALGQGPQFIFQYYEEEERQRGNFPDRFSGHQFPNYSSELNVNALLLGDSALYLCASSLGGQGPYFGPGTRLTVL.

This clone has more than one count but fewer than ten. The rearrangement uses TRBV10-1 and TRBJ2-1; the match to TRBD1 covers 7 bases. The germline gives CDR1 WNHNN, CDR2 SYGVQD (reference sequence). V lost 1 base, J lost 4 bases, and 7 bases stayed unmatched. The CDR3 consists of 16 residues. CDR3 nucleotides: TGCGCCAGCAGTGAGTTACCGGGACAGTTATACAATGAGCAGTTCTTC. Protein sequence: CASSELPGQLYNEQFF.

This clone was observed a handful of times. The J gene is TRBJ1-2, the V gene TRBV6-5; D is undetermined. The CDR3 consists of 13 residues. The V end lost 2 bases, the J end lost 3 bases, and 7 bases lay between the germline ends. The germline V gene encodes CDR1 MNHEY and CDR2 SVGAGI. The CDR3 DNA reads TGTGCCAGCAGTTACGAAGCGCACTATGGCTACACCTTC. It yields the protein CASSYEAHYGYTF.

The chain employs TRBV9 and TRBJ2-7; 11 bases are shared with TRBD2. Germline V lookup: CDR1 SGDLS, CDR2 YYNGEE. This CDR3 has 16 amino acids. The ends lost 2 bases at V and 2 bases at J; junction bases unmatched: 6. The CDR3 loop reads CASSVGPTSGTYEQYF. CDR3 coding DNA: TGTGCCAGCAGCGTGGGCCCGACTAGCGGGACCTACGAGCAGTACTTC. Filled out from reference TRBV9 and TRBJ2-7, the complete variable domain reads DSGVTQTPKHLITATGQRVTLRCSPRSGDLSVYWYQQSLDQGLQFLIQYYNGEERAKGNILERFSAQQFPDLHSELNLSSLELGDSALYFCASSVGPTSGTYEQYFGPGTRLTVT.